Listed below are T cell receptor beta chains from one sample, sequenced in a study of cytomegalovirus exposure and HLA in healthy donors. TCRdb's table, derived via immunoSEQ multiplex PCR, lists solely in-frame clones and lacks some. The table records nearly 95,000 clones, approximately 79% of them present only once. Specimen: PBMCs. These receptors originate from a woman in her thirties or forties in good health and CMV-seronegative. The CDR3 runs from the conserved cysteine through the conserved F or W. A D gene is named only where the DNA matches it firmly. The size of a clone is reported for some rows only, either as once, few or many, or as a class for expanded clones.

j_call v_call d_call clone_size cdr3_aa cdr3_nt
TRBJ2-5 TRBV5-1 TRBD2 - CASSHSGTSGGGQETQYF TGCGCCAGCAGCCATTCCGGGACTAGCGGGGGGGGACAAGAGACCCAGTACTTC
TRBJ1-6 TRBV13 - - CASSLRTASSPLHF TGTGCCAGCAGCCTTCGGACAGCCTCTTCACCCCTCCACTTT
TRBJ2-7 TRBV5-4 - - CASSFQDRYEQYF TGTGCCAGCAGCTTCCAGGATAGATACGAGCAGTACTTC
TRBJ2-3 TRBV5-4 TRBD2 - CASSSRGVDTQYF TGTGCCAGCAGCTCCCGGGGGGTTGATACGCAGTATTTT
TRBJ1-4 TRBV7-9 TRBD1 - CASSLARGDEKLFF TGTGCCAGCAGCTTAGCCAGGGGGGATGAAAAACTGTTTTTT
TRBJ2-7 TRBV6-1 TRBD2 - CASRTSGDYEQYF TGTGCCAGCAGGACTAGCGGGGACTACGAGCAGTACTTC
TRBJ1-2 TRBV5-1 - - CASSLGTGRDGYTF TGCGCCAGCAGCTTGGGAACCGGTAGAGATGGCTACACCTTC
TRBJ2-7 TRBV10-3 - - CAISPGVGREQYF TGTGCCATCAGCCCGGGGGTCGGCAGGGAGCAGTACTTC
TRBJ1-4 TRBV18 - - CASSRSASTNEKLFF TGTGCCAGCTCAAGGTCAGCGTCAACTAATGAAAAACTGTTTTTT
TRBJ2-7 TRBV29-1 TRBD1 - CSVVQGGPYEQYF TGCAGCGTTGTACAGGGGGGACCCTACGAGCAGTACTTC
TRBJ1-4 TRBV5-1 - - CASSREGGKIEKLFF TGCGCCAGCAGCCGAGAGGGGGGGAAAATTGAAAAACTGTTTTTT
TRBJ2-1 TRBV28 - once CASSSQGLNEQFF TGTGCCAGCAGTTCCCAGGGGCTCAATGAGCAGTTCTTC
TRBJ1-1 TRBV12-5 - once CASGLATGTFNTEAFF TGTGCTAGTGGTTTGGCCACCGGGACTTTCAACACTGAAGCTTTCTTT
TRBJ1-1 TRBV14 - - CASSPLEGKGTEAFF TGTGCCAGCAGCCCGCTGGAGGGGAAGGGCACTGAAGCTTTCTTT
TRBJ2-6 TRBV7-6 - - CASSLWTDNVLTF TGTGCCAGCAGCTTATGGACAGACAACGTCCTGACTTTC
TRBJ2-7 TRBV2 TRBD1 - CASSAGQAGGEQYF TGTGCCAGCAGTGCGGGACAGGCCGGGGGCGAGCAGTACTTC
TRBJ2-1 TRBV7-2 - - CASSRFGGDEQFF TGTGCCAGCAGCAGATTCGGCGGGGATGAGCAGTTCTTC
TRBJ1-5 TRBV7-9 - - CSSSLAGAGEIQPQHF TGTTCCAGCAGCTTAGCAGGGGCGGGGGAAATTCAGCCCCAGCATTTT
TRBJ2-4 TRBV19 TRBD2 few CASSSGGATKNIQYF TGTGCCAGTAGTTCCGGGGGGGCCACCAAAAACATTCAGTACTTC
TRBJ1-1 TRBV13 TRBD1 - CASRPGQGALNTEAFF TGTGCCAGCAGACCGGGGCAGGGGGCCCTGAACACTGAAGCTTTCTTT
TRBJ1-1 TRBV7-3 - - CASSLERGTEAFF TGTGCCAGCAGCTTAGAGAGAGGCACTGAAGCTTTCTTT
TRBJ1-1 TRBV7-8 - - CASSLVVGNTEAFF TGTGCCAGCAGCTTAGTAGTCGGTAACACTGAAGCTTTCTTT
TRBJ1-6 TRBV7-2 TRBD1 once CASSPGTVNSPLHF TGTGCCAGCAGCCCCGGGACAGTAAATTCACCCCTCCACTTT
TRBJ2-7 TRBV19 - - CASSIGGATYEQYF TGTGCCAGTAGTATAGGCGGGGCCACCTACGAGCAGTACTTC
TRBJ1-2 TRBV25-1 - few CASSGTDNGYYGYTF TGTGCCAGCAGTGGAACCGACAATGGCTACTATGGCTACACCTTC
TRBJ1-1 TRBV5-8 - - CASRTREDGEAFF TGTGCCAGCAGAACCAGGGAAGATGGTGAAGCTTTCTTT
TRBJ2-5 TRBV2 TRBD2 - CASSEELAGGRGQETQYF TGTGCCAGCAGTGAGGAACTAGCGGGGGGACGAGGCCAAGAGACCCAGTACTTC
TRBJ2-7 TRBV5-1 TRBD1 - CASSLPTGTGDQYF TGCGCCAGCAGCTTACCAACCGGGACAGGGGACCAGTACTTC
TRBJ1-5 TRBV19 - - CASSMQGAQPQHF TGTGCCAGTAGTATGCAGGGTGCTCAGCCCCAGCATTTT
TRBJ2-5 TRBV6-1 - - CASSEVDSTETQYF TGTGCCAGCAGTGAAGTGGACTCTACAGAGACCCAGTACTTC
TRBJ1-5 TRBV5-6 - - CASSSFRGGYRSNQPQHF TGTGCCAGCAGCTCCTTTAGGGGGGGCTACAGGAGCAATCAGCCCCAGCATTTT